These 30 T cell receptor beta chains share one sample of origin, sequenced in a study of CD8 T cells in ankylosing spondylitis. Findings and limits, study-wide: Apparently characteristic of ankylosing spondylitis blood was a TCR beta motif (about 8 highly homologous variants).

From the 5' RACE reads, TCRdb called clonotypes with MiXCR, one entry per CDR3 protein. The sample has some 450,000 distinct CDR3 sequences, about a sixth seen once. The antigens these receptors bind are not known. The sequencing sample was made of blood, either unsorted or a sorted T cell fraction (not recorded which). The receptors were gathered from a male donor with ankylosing spondylitis.

The chain couples TRBV30 to TRBJ1-3; D is ambiguous. V shed 2 bases and J shed 4 bases, with 6 bases lying between them. Germline values: CDR1 GTSNPN, CDR2 SVGIG (reference sequence). The CDR3 extends over 12 amino acids. The CDR3 coding sequence is TGTGCCTGGAGTCTTCGGGGAAACACCATATATTTT. Translation gives CAWSLRGNTIYF. The entire variable domain, with the rest obtained from reference TRBV30 and TRBJ1-3, is as follows: SQTIHQWPATLVQPVGSPLSLECTVEGTSNPNLYWYRQAAGRGLQLLFYSVGIGQISSEVPQNLSASRPQDRQFILSSKKLLLSDSGFYLCAWSLRGNTIYFGEGSWLTVV.

The table lists this clonotype with a few counts. The gene calls are TRBV5-6 and TRBJ2-1, with 11 bases matching TRBD2. The CDR3 has 17 amino acids. The V and J ends lost 2 bases and 5 bases, in that order; junction bases with no gene match: 9. The germline V gene has CDR1 SGHDT and CDR2 YYEEEE. The CDR3 DNA reads TGTGCCAGCAGCTTTTCGATAGCGGGAGGGGCTAACAATGAGCAGTTCTTC. Translation: CASSFSIAGGANNEQFF.

This clonotype was seen a handful of times. The gene calls are TRBV12-3 or TRBV12-4 and TRBJ1-1; D is perhaps TRBD1 (5 bases). This CDR3 is 14 amino acids long. Trimming removed 5 bases at V and 3 bases at J, with 13 bases between. The CDR3 loop reads CASSNDRRDTEAFF. DNA for the CDR3: TGTGCCAGCAGTAATGACAGACGAGACACTGAAGCTTTCTTT.

The chain combines TRBV6-1 with TRBJ1-1; the D gene is possibly TRBD1 (6 bases). Germline V lookup: CDR1 MNHNS, CDR2 SASEGT. CDR3 size: 14 residues. V gave up 6 bases and J gave up 5 bases, with 16 bases separating them. CDR3 bases: TGTGCCAGCAGGACAGGCCTCTGGGGGACTGAAGCTTTCTTT. Its translation is CASRTGLWGTEAFF.

The chain uses TRBV11-2 and TRBJ1-2; D might be TRBD1 (6 bases). This CDR3 has 13 residues. Trimming left V 6 bases short and J 5 bases short, with 13 bases between. CDR1 SGHAT and CDR2 FQNNGV come from the germline V gene. The CDR3 DNA reads as TGTGCCAGCAGGCGCTCGGGGGCTTATGGCTACACCTTC. This codes for CASRRSGAYGYTF. The variable domain in full, completed from reference TRBV11-2 and TRBJ1-2, reads EAGVAQSPRYKIIEKRQSVAFWCNPISGHATLYWYQQILGQGPKLLIQFQNNGVVDDSQLPKDRFSAERLKGVDSTLKIQPAKLEDSAVYLCASRRSGAYGYTFGSGTRLTVV.

The sample holds a few counts of this clonotype. The chain couples TRBV6-1 to TRBJ1-1, with D tentatively TRBD1 (5 bases). Germline-derived CDR1 and CDR2 are MNHNS and SASEGT. V dropped 4 bases and J dropped 1 base, with 10 bases sitting between them. CDR3 size: 14 residues. DNA for the CDR3: TGTGCCAGCAGTGGGGGACTTGGGAACACTGAAGCTTTCTTT. Translation: CASSGGLGNTEAFF.

This clonotype was seen a handful of times. Mismatch with germline at one junction end may stem from a read error. The chain uses TRBV9 and TRBJ2-1, with a tentative D call TRBD1 (5 bases). CDR3 size: 15 residues. From germline, CDR1 is SGDLS and CDR2 YYNGEE. The DNA of the CDR3 is TGTGCCAGCACCGTAGGGCAGGGAATTCTCGATGAGCAGTTCTTC. Amino acids: CASTVGQGILDEQFF.

Turning to this clonotype: Since no conserved phenylalanine or tryptophan closes the CDR3, a read error is the likely cause. The CDR3 loop reads CASSQDRSGGISPLHI. The CDR3 DNA sequence: TGTGCCAGCAGCCAAGATCGGTCAGGGGGCATTTCACCCCTCCACATT. The chain has TRBV3-1 and TRBJ1-6; 8 bases align to TRBD1. The CDR3 loop spans 16 amino acids. V lost 0 bases and J lost 9; bases outside the gene matches: 7. CDR1 LGHDT and CDR2 YNNKEL come from the germline V gene (reference sequence).

Many counts were recorded for this clonotype. V is TRBV21-1 and J is TRBJ2-3; TRBD2, the table's D call, lacks a check against the DNA. TRBV21-1 is flagged as a pseudogene. The CDR3 covers 16 residues. CDR3 loop: CASSSRSGSSADTQYF. CDR3 sequence (DNA): TGTGCCAGCAGCTCCCGTAGCGGGAGTTCGGCAGATACGCAGTATTTT.

This clonotype was recorded a few times. This chain uses TRBV10-1 with TRBJ1-4, with TRBD1 matching 7 bases. The length of the CDR3 is 14 residues. Germline lookup yields CDR1 WNHNN and CDR2 SYGVQD (reference sequence). J was trimmed by 5 bases and V by 5 bases; bases with no gene match: 5. This CDR3 is CASSPGQKNEKLFF. CDR3 in DNA: TGCGCCAGCAGTCCGGGACAGAAGAATGAAAAACTGTTTTTT.

In its sample, this clonotype was seen a few times. V usage is TRBV24-1 and J usage is TRBJ2-3; the D is unclear. Germline assignment: CDR1 KGHDR and CDR2 SFDVKD. V was pared by 5 bases and J by 0 bases, with 11 bases between. The CDR3 has 15 amino acids. CDR3 bases: TGTGCCACCAGTGTTGGCGTTACTAGCACAGATACGCAGTATTTT. Translated: CATSVGVTSTDTQYF.

The chain has TRBV6-2 or TRBV6-3 and TRBJ1-2; possible D gene TRBD1, 5 bases. The germline V and J ends were trimmed by 9 bases and 5 bases, with 19 bases remaining between them. Germline lookup yields CDR1 MNHEY and CDR2 SVGEGT. The CDR3 runs 14 residues. The CDR3 sequence is CASAPWGREYGYTF. The CDR3 DNA sequence: TGTGCCAGTGCACCCTGGGGCAGGGAATATGGCTACACCTTC.

This clonotype came up many times. The chain employs TRBV29-1 and TRBJ2-5; D is unresolved. The ends were cut back, 6 bases at V and 0 bases at J, with 11 bases in the middle. There are 13 residues in the CDR3. Germline CDR1 SQVTM, CDR2 ANQGSEA. The CDR3 sequence is CSVNTQHQETQYF. The CDR3 DNA follows: TGCAGCGTGAATACACAACACCAAGAGACCCAGTACTTC. Together with reference TRBV29-1 and TRBJ2-5, the CDR3 gives the full variable domain: SAVISQKPSRDICQRGTSLTIQCQVDSQVTMMFWYRQQPGQSLTLIATANQGSEATYESGFVIDKFPISRPNLTFSTLTVSNMSPEDSSIYLCSVNTQHQETQYFGPGTRLLVL.

There are a few counts of this clonotype. The rearrangement joins TRBV7-9 to TRBJ2-7, with 8 bases identical to TRBD1. V lost 2 bases to trimming and J lost 4 bases; unmatched junction nucleotides: 4. CDR1 SEHNR and CDR2 FQNEAQ come from the germline V gene (reference sequence). CDR3 length: 14 amino acids. In DNA, the CDR3 is TGTGCCAGCAGCTTATTCCAGGGGGCGTACGAGCAGTACTTC. This encodes CASSLFQGAYEQYF.

In this sample, this clonotype turned up many times. The genes are TRBV7-2 and TRBJ2-2; 7 bases align to TRBD1. The CDR3 sequence is 14 residues long. The germline CDR1 and CDR2 sequences are SGHTA and FQGNSA. Trimming cost V 11 bases and J 7 bases; bases outside gene matches: 13. CDR3 DNA sequence: TGTGCCTCTCGAGCGACAGGGACGGGCGGGGAGCTGTTTTTT. Protein product: CASRATGTGGELFF.

This clonotype was found a few times. The genes are TRBV6-5 and TRBJ1-2; no clear D gene. Germline V gene data show CDR1 as MNHEY and CDR2 as SVGAGI. Trimming removed 4 bases at V and 5 bases at J, with 11 bases between. The CDR3 length is 13 residues. The CDR3 sequence: CASSFSGSYGYTF. The DNA of the CDR3 is TGTGCCAGCAGTTTCTCGGGCAGTTATGGCTACACCTTC.

This clonotype has at least ten counts. The chain links TRBV20-1 to TRBJ2-2; tentatively, D is TRBD2 (6 bases). Germline V gene lookup returns CDR1 DFQATT and CDR2 SNEGSKA (reference sequence). The CDR3 loop spans 14 amino acids. Trimming shortened V by 3 bases and J by 0 bases, and 8 bases separated the two germline ends. This chain's CDR3 is CSASGTPNTGELFF. Written as DNA, the CDR3 is TGCAGTGCTAGCGGGACTCCGAACACCGGGGAGCTGTTTTTT.

The chain is built from TRBV6-1 and TRBJ2-2, with a possible D match to TRBD1 (6 bases). The V gene lost 7 bases and the J gene lost 2 bases, with 14 bases spanning the gap. Per the germline V gene, CDR1 is MNHNS and CDR2 is SASEGT. CDR3 length: 15 amino acids. The DNA for the CDR3 is TGTGCCAGCAATACCGACAGGAGCAACACCGGGGAGCTGTTTTTT. Encoded protein: CASNTDRSNTGELFF.

The chain is built from TRBV3-1 and TRBJ2-5; D is possibly TRBD1 (6 bases). This CDR3 region has 13 residues. Germline V lookup: CDR1 LGHDT, CDR2 YNNKEL (reference sequence). V lost 3 bases to trimming and J lost 5 bases, with 10 bases between them. The CDR3 DNA reads TGTGCCAGCAGCCATCAGGGGCGCGAGACCCAGTACTTC. This sequence encodes CASSHQGRETQYF.

The chain employs TRBV5-1 and TRBJ2-2; D gene ambiguous. The CDR3 is 16 amino acids. V was pared by 0 bases and J by 4 bases, with 13 bases between. Germline CDR1 reads SGHRS; CDR2 reads YFSETQ. DNA for the CDR3: TGCGCCAGCAGCTTGGATCCGACAACCATCACCGGGGAGCTGTTTTTT. Protein: CASSLDPTTITGELFF.

The CDR3: CSVEDKNGWSSAWTQETQYF. CDR3 nucleotide sequence: TGCAGCGTTGAAGATAAGAATGGATGGTCGTCGGCCTGGACTCAAGAGACCCAGTACTTC. The chain recombines TRBV29-1 with TRBJ2-5; TRBD2 is a possible D gene (5 bases). The CDR3 has 20 amino acids. Germline V lookup: CDR1 SQVTM, CDR2 ANQGSEA. V was shortened by 0 bases and J by 2 bases, with 28 bases between the two germline ends.

This sequence joins TRBV20-1 and TRBJ2-1; TRBD1 agrees at 7 bases. Losses at the gene ends were 6 bases for V and 5 bases for J; bases not matched to a gene: 4. Germline V CDR1 and CDR2: DFQATT, SNEGSKA (reference sequence). This CDR3 contains 12 residues. The CDR3 bases are TGCAGTGCCGGGACAGACCACAATGAGCAGTTCTTC. This gives the protein CSAGTDHNEQFF.

In its sample, this clonotype was seen a few times. The chain has TRBV20-1 and TRBJ1-1, with D tentatively TRBD1 (6 bases). CDR1 is DFQATT and CDR2 is SNEGSKA in the germline V gene (reference sequence). Trimming pared 5 bases from V and 6 bases from J, leaving 13 bases between. This CDR3 is built from 12 residues. This CDR3 is CSAGGGSAEAFF. The DNA of the CDR3 is TGCAGTGCTGGGGGGGGCAGCGCTGAAGCTTTCTTT.

This clonotype was seen ten or more times. V and J are TRBV29-1 and TRBJ2-3; 11 bases line up with TRBD1. The CDR3 loop spans 14 amino acids. The V segment lost 7 bases and the J segment 3 bases; nucleotides outside the gene matches: 6. The germline CDR1 and CDR2 sequences are SQVTM and ANQGSEA. CDR3 bases: TGCAGCGCTTGGGACAGGGGGAAGACAGATACGCAGTATTTT. Its translation: CSAWDRGKTDTQYF.

J is TRBJ2-7 and V is TRBV7-6; D uncertain. V was pared by 5 bases and J by 5 bases, with 7 bases between. Germline V gives CDR1 SGHVS, CDR2 FNYEAQ. This CDR3 has 11 residues. CDR3 nucleotides: TGTGCCAGCAGCCGAATAGACGAGCAGTACTTC. It encodes CASSRIDEQYF.

This clonotype turned up a few times. The genes are TRBV6-1 and TRBJ2-5; 8 bases are shared with TRBD2. From germline, CDR1 is MNHNS and CDR2 SASEGT. The CDR3 length is 17 residues. Trimming cost V 5 bases and J 5 bases; bases outside gene matches: 16. DNA for the CDR3: TGTGCCAGCAGTCAGCCCCGCCAAGCGGGAGATGGGGAGACCCAGTACTTC. It codes for CASSQPRQAGDGETQYF.

This chain uses TRBV11-3 with TRBJ2-3, with 12 nucleotides matching TRBD2. Germline V gene data show CDR1 as SGHNT and CDR2 as YENEEA. The V gene end was trimmed by 4 bases and the J gene end by 5 bases; junction bases not matched to a gene: 7. The CDR3 consists of 16 residues. The CDR3: CASSSGLAGIIDTQYF. CDR3 nucleotides: TGTGCCAGCAGCTCCGGACTAGCGGGAATTATAGATACGCAGTATTTT. Supplemented by reference TRBV11-3 and TRBJ2-3, the full variable domain reads EAGVVQSPRYKIIEKKQPVAFWCNPISGHNTLYWYLQNLGQGPELLIRYENEEAVDDSQLPKDRFSAERLKGVDSTLKIQPAELGDSAVYLCASSSGLAGIIDTQYFGPGTRLTVL.

In its sample, this clonotype was seen once. The chain has TRBV7-9 and TRBJ2-1; 8 bases match TRBD2. The V segment lost 5 bases and the J segment 7 bases; nucleotides outside the gene matches: 13. The length of the CDR3 is 16 residues. Germline V gene lookup returns CDR1 SEHNR and CDR2 FQNEAQ (reference sequence). CDR3: CASSPRASGGLNEQFF. CDR3 coding DNA: TGTGCCAGCAGCCCCCGGGCCAGCGGGGGATTGAATGAGCAGTTCTTC.

This clonotype was recorded many times. The chain joins TRBV5-1 to TRBJ2-7; unclear D gene. This CDR3 is 13 amino acids long. Trimming shortened V by 0 bases and J by 1 base, and 5 bases separated the two germline ends. The germline gives CDR1 SGHRS, CDR2 YFSETQ. CDR3 protein: CASSLDPSYEQYF. The CDR3 DNA follows: TGCGCCAGCAGCTTGGACCCATCCTACGAGCAGTACTTC.

The chain recombines TRBV6-1 with TRBJ1-5, with TRBD1 matching over 8 bases. Per germline, CDR1 MNHNS and CDR2 SASEGT. The CDR3 contains 14 residues. Germline trimming cut 5 bases from V and 3 bases from J; bases unmatched to any gene: 3. CDR3 sequence: CASSRDRINQPQHF. CDR3 nucleotides: TGTGCCAGCAGTCGGGACAGGATCAATCAGCCCCAGCATTTT.